This TCR beta chain was identified during a study of blood T cell repertoires in COVID-19. About the research overall: The United States, Italy and Spain were the sources of the acute and convalescent COVID-19 samples. Sources were T cells, B-cell-depleted T cells, or PBMCs; the material itself was cDNA or gDNA.

This clone occurred a few times. In the study's own analysis: Amplified reference gene primers provided the basis for estimating nucleated cell counts. Using immunoSEQ multiplex PCR, the repertoire was profiled, and TCRdb retains in-frame clones only, with some absent. From that table come the V and J calls and clone size; the DNA was used to work out D and trimming. The table shows roughly 150,000 clones, with about 86% occurring only once. CDR1 LGHNA and CDR2 YSLEER come from the germline V gene. Trimming took off 0 bases at V and 6 bases at J, with 11 bases between the two ends. This CDR3 is built from 14 residues.

This clonotype originated in a man between 65 and 80 years old with active or convalescent COVID-19. The sequenced material came from peripheral blood. The chain recombines TRBV4-3 with TRBJ1-2, with D tentatively TRBD1 (6 bases). The CDR3 DNA sequence: TGCGCCAGCAGCCAAGAGGGGGGGCGAGATGGCTACACCTTC. It specifies CASSQEGGRDGYTF.